These T cell receptor beta chains were read from a single sample in a study of control samples from healthy donors and cancer patients. TCRdb's table, derived via immunoSEQ multiplex PCR, lists solely in-frame clones and lacks some. The data hold 150,000 to 180,000 clones, with approximately 96% observed a single time. Sequencing input: blood. These receptors all come from a man between 40 and 49 years old in good health. CDR3s include the opening cysteine and the closing phenylalanine or tryptophan. The order of the fields is CDR3 protein, CDR3 length, V gene.

CDR3aa: CASRPRDSGLEQFF; len: 14; v_gene: TRBV6-5
CDR3aa: CASSTSSYQPQHF; len: 13; v_gene: TRBV19
CDR3aa: CASSLRPMTGYLNSGANVLTF; len: 21; v_gene: TRBV7-3
CDR3aa: CASSLAAGGTSYGYTF; len: 16; v_gene: TRBV7-6
CDR3aa: CASSLGGHGSLEAFF; len: 15; v_gene: TRBV11-2
CDR3aa: CASSLDRVGGEGLWGYTF; len: 18; v_gene: TRBV11-2
CDR3aa: CASSPQSRQNNSPLHF; len: 16; v_gene: TRBV18
CDR3aa: CASSFGTENDYTF; len: 13; v_gene: TRBV12-3/TRBV12-4
CDR3aa: CASSPPGFGYEQYF; len: 14; v_gene: TRBV7-2
CDR3aa: CASSHSGQAFF; len: 11; v_gene: TRBV3-1/TRBV3-2
CDR3aa: CASSQERSGSLSYNSPLHF; len: 19; v_gene: TRBV4-1
CDR3aa: CASSRSGDNSPLHF; len: 14; v_gene: TRBV5-1
CDR3aa: CASSYSGRNTEAFF; len: 14; v_gene: TRBV6-5
CDR3aa: CACLQTVPTNSPLHF; len: 15; v_gene: TRBV30
CDR3aa: CASGPGQASNQPQHF; len: 15; v_gene: TRBV12-5
CDR3aa: CASKDEQYF; len: 9; v_gene: TRBV6-6
CDR3aa: CASSQGGGGWDGYTF; len: 15; v_gene: TRBV4-1
CDR3aa: CATSDEADGYGEQYF; len: 15; v_gene: TRBV24-1
CDR3aa: CASSITRGNEQFF; len: 13; v_gene: TRBV19
CDR3aa: CASSQDLGGAFRTDTQYF; len: 18; v_gene: TRBV4-2
CDR3aa: CVRSVSRYTQYF; len: 12; v_gene: TRBV7-5
CDR3aa: CASSPRGPGELFF; len: 13; v_gene: TRBV25-1
CDR3aa: CASSLGRANTGELFF; len: 15; v_gene: TRBV5-1
CDR3aa: CATSDRVVKTQYF; len: 13; v_gene: TRBV5-4
CDR3aa: CASSLWTGSTEAFF; len: 14; v_gene: TRBV27
CDR3aa: CARSSRTVNTEAFF; len: 14; v_gene: TRBV5-3
CDR3aa: CASTWGRETEAFF; len: 13; v_gene: TRBV28
CDR3aa: CASSTQGGFYGYTF; len: 14; v_gene: TRBV3-1/TRBV3-2
CDR3aa: CASSQGLAVHEQFF; len: 14; v_gene: TRBV3-1/TRBV3-2
CDR3aa: CASSYYRQETQYF; len: 13; v_gene: TRBV6-6
CDR3aa: CASSYIGRTEAFF; len: 13; v_gene: TRBV6-5
CDR3aa: CASTREHTDTQYF; len: 13; v_gene: TRBV28
CDR3aa: CASSESGESNEQFF; len: 14; v_gene: TRBV6-4
CDR3aa: CASSRQGGTEAFF; len: 13; v_gene: TRBV12-3/TRBV12-4
CDR3aa: CASSMLAGVNTGELFF; len: 16; v_gene: TRBV7-8
CDR3aa: CASSPGAGGYTF; len: 12; v_gene: TRBV11-2
CDR3aa: CASSLGLGYEQYF; len: 13; v_gene: TRBV5-1
CDR3aa: CASSVARGSSYNSPLHF; len: 17; v_gene: TRBV9
CDR3aa: CAISPGSVVNEQYF; len: 14; v_gene: TRBV10-3
CDR3aa: CASSLALRSEAFF; len: 13; v_gene: TRBV12-3/TRBV12-4
CDR3aa: CSAGNSNQPQHF; len: 12; v_gene: TRBV29-1
CDR3aa: CASSLVMGAFTDTQYF; len: 16; v_gene: TRBV7-2
CDR3aa: CASGEGQDYNEQFF; len: 14; v_gene: TRBV27
CDR3aa: CASSCDGDSSTDTQYF; len: 16; v_gene: TRBV5-6
CDR3aa: CASSQDGTYEQYF; len: 13; v_gene: TRBV4-1
CDR3aa: CASSPGQQVSYGYTF; len: 15; v_gene: TRBV18
CDR3aa: CASSVVGGEQYF; len: 12; v_gene: TRBV9
CDR3aa: CASSQNGLAGGGQETQYF; len: 18; v_gene: TRBV3-1/TRBV3-2
CDR3aa: CASKRDSPMNTEAFF; len: 15; v_gene: TRBV28
CDR3aa: CASSQSPTPQNTEAFF; len: 16; v_gene: TRBV4-1